The present T cell receptor (beta chain) was sequenced within a study of T cell responses to AZD1222 COVID-19 vaccine. Assay: immunoSEQ multiplex PCR; the TCRdb copy retains only in-frame clones and omits some. This table has over 100,000 clones, about 90% appearing once. This clone was recorded a few times. The antigen remains undetermined. Study-level results: Regions 160-218 and 743-854 held dominance among vaccine-associated CD4 TCRs, which spanned spike. Unmutated variant regions reportedly attract nearly half of all spike-specific TCRs.

Germline CDR1 is SGHNT and CDR2 is YYREEE (reference sequence). The CDR3 contains 12 residues. With 1 base removed from V and 4 bases from J, the gap between germline ends came to 3 bases. This chain connects TRBV5-4 to TRBJ1-5; no reliable D call. The origin of this receptor is an adult who received the AZD1222 COVID-19 vaccine. The source material was peripheral blood, sampled 28 days after the second AZD1222 dose. The CDR3 sequence: CASSLPNQPQHF. For the CDR3, the DNA is TGTGCCAGCAGCTTGCCTAATCAGCCCCAGCATTTT.